A selection of T cell receptor beta chains follows, all from one sample in a study of T cell responses to AZD1222 COVID-19 vaccine. Using immunoSEQ multiplex PCR, the repertoire was profiled, and TCRdb retains in-frame clones only, with some absent. This repertoire shows about 180,000 clones, roughly nine tenths found once; its top ten account for about 3%. Sequenced material: peripheral blood, taken on day 0 of AZD1222 vaccination. The source of these receptors is an adult in good health. Each CDR3 is given with its conserved first and last residue. The order of the fields is clone size, D gene, J gene, V gene, CDR3 DNA, CDR3 protein. The D gene is left open where the match is weak. Not all rows give a size; the values are once, few, many and, for expanded clones, a class.

size: .; D: TRBD1; J: TRBJ2-7; V: TRBV20-1; DNA: TGCAGTGCTAGTTTAGGGGACAGAGCCTACGAGCAGTACTTC; CDR3: CSASLGDRAYEQYF
size: .; D: .; J: TRBJ1-1; V: TRBV30; DNA: TGTGCCTGGAAAAGGCTGGGTCCCACTGAAGCTTTCTTT; CDR3: CAWKRLGPTEAFF
size: .; D: .; J: TRBJ1-1; V: TRBV30; DNA: TGTGCCTGGAGTGTTCAACTGAACACTGAAGCTTTCTTT; CDR3: CAWSVQLNTEAFF
size: .; D: TRBD2; J: TRBJ2-1; V: TRBV5-6; DNA: TGTGCCAGCAGCTTTCTAGCGGGAGGGCCTCGGAGCAATGAGCAGTTCTTC; CDR3: CASSFLAGGPRSNEQFF
size: once; D: .; J: TRBJ2-7; V: TRBV5-1; DNA: TGCGCCAGCAGCCGCCTAGGGGGCTCCTACGAGCAGTACTTC; CDR3: CASSRLGGSYEQYF
size: .; D: .; J: TRBJ1-6; V: TRBV30; DNA: TGTGCCTGGAGTGTAGTGGCCAGAGATAATTCACCCCTCCACTTT; CDR3: CAWSVVARDNSPLHF
size: .; D: TRBD1; J: TRBJ1-1; V: TRBV7-2; DNA: TGTGCCAGCAGCCAAGCCAGGGGGCACACTGAAGCTTTCTTT; CDR3: CASSQARGHTEAFF
size: .; D: .; J: TRBJ2-7; V: TRBV6-5; DNA: TGTGCCAGCAGCCGGCTCGGCGAGCAGTACTTC; CDR3: CASSRLGEQYF
size: .; D: .; J: TRBJ2-7; V: TRBV11-2; DNA: TGTGCCAGCAGCTTAGATTCCGAGCAGTACTTC; CDR3: CASSLDSEQYF
size: .; D: .; J: TRBJ2-5; V: TRBV9; DNA: TGTGCCAGCAGCGTAGCTTGGTCAGGCCAAGAGACCCAGTACTTC; CDR3: CASSVAWSGQETQYF
size: .; D: TRBD1; J: TRBJ1-5; V: TRBV28; DNA: TGTGCCAGCAGTCCCCTTTGGGGGGCAGGGGGCACGGGGCAGCCCCAGCATTTT; CDR3: CASSPLWGAGGTGQPQHF
size: .; D: TRBD2; J: TRBJ2-2; V: TRBV6-4; DNA: TGTGCCAGCAAGCGGGAGGGCCTGGCGAACACCGGGGAGCTGTTTTTT; CDR3: CASKREGLANTGELFF
size: .; D: .; J: TRBJ2-7; V: TRBV5-1; DNA: TGCGCCAGCACCGGGGCGGCCTACGAGCAGTACTTC; CDR3: CASTGAAYEQYF
size: few; D: .; J: TRBJ1-1; V: TRBV19; DNA: TGTGCCAGTAGTTCCCAGGGTACTGAAGCTTTCTTT; CDR3: CASSSQGTEAFF